The entry that follows covers one TCR beta chain sequence. This clonotype was seen repeatedly, ten times or more. No cognate antigen has been identified for it. No qualities accompany the bases; no much larger clone lies one base away. The sample belongs to a study of T-cell reconstitution after alpha-beta-depleted transplantation in children (dated by TCRdb to 2016 to 2017). Broadly, across the study: Using TCR repertoire profiling, the study followed T-cell immune reconstitution in a quantitative way in children after TCRalphabeta/CD19-depleted allogeneic hematopoietic cell transplantation.

Trimming costs V 7 bases and J 1 base, and their ends lie 7 bases apart. The germline V gene gives CDR1 as ENHRY and CDR2 as SYGVKD. The CDR3 starts with the cysteine, ends with the phenylalanine, and has 12 residues. Of all the DNA, just the CDR3 is kept, 36 bases in frame from base 1. Library prep was done by PCR. This sample was sequenced with an Illumina HiSeq 2500. To normalize quantification of the TCRbeta repertoire, the TCR libraries were built with molecular barcoding that relied on unique molecular identifiers. Clones were called with MiXCR by TCRdb after fastp trimmed the public reads at Q25, and only in-frame beta chains were retained. Rows with one shared CDR3 protein collapse into an entry with the most common genes and DNA. Present in this sample are 240,000 or so distinct CDR3 sequences, 12% of which were seen just once. Approximately 2.4% of the sample lies in the top ten.

The chain couples TRBV10-3 to TRBJ1-1; perhaps TRBD1 is the D gene, with 5 bases matching. The sequencing used PBMCs from the stem cell graft donor, collected from the stem cell graft. This TCR was recovered from a human donor who donated a stem cell graft to a child with acute lymphoblastic leukemia. Here the CDR3 is given as CAINGGNTEAFF. Read as DNA, the sequence is TGTGCCATCAATGGGGGGAACACTGAAGCTTTCTTT.